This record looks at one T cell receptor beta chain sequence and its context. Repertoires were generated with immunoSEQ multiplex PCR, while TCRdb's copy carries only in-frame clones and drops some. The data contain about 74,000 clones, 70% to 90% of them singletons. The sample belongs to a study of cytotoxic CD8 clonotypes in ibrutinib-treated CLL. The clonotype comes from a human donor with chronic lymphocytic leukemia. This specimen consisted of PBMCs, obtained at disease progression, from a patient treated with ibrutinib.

CDR3 nucleotides: TGTGCCAGCAGCGTAGTACCCCACCCGGATACGCAGTATTTT. Its protein is CASSVVPHPDTQYF. This chain links TRBV9 with TRBJ2-3; D is unresolved. In germline, CDR1 is SGDLS, CDR2 YYNGEE. There are 14 residues in the CDR3. Trimming left V 0 bases short and J 6 bases short, with 11 bases between. Using reference TRBV9 and TRBJ2-3 for the parts outside the CDR3, the full variable domain is DSGVTQTPKHLITATGQRVTLRCSPRSGDLSVYWYQQSLDQGLQFLIQYYNGEERAKGNILERFSAQQFPDLHSELNLSSLELGDSALYFCASSVVPHPDTQYFGPGTRLTVL.